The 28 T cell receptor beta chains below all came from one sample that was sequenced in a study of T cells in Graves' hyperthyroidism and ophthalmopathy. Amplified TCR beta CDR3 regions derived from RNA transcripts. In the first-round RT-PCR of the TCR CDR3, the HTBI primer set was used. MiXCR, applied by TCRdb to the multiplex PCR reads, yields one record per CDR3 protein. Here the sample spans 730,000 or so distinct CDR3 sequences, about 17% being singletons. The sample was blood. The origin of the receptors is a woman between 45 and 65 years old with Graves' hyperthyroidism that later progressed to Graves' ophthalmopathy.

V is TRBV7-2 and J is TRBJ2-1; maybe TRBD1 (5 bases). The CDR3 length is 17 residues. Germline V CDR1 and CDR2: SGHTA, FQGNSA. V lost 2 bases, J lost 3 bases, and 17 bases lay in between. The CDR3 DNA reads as TGTGCCAGCAGCTTATGGTCCCCGGACACGGGCTACAATGAGCAGTTCTTC. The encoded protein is CASSLWSPDTGYNEQFF.

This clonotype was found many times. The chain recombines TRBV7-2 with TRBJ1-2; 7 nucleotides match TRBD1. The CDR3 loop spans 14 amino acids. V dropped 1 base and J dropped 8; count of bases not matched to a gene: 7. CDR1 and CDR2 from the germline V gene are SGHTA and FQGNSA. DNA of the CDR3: TGTGCCAGCAGCTTAGTCGGACCAGGGGGGGGCTACACCTTC. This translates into CASSLVGPGGGYTF.

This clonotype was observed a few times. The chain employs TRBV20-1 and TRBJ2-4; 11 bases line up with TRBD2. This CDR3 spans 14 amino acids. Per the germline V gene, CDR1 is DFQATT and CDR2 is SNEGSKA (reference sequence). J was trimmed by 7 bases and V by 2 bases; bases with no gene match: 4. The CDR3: CSARLAGGRNIQYF. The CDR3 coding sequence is TGCAGTGCTAGACTAGCGGGGGGTAGGAACATTCAGTACTTC.

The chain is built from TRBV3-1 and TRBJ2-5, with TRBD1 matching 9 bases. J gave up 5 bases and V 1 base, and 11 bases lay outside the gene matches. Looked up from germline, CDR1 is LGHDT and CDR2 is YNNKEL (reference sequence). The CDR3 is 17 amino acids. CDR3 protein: CASSQGTGGGSGETQYF. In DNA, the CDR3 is TGTGCCAGCAGCCAAGGTACAGGGGGCGGTTCGGGGGAGACCCAGTACTTC.

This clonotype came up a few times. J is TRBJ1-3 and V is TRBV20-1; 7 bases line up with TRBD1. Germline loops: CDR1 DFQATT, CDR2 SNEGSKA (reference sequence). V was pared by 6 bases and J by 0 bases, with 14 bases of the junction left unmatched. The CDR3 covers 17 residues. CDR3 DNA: TGCAGTGCACAGACCTACAGGGGTGACCTCTCTGGAAACACCATATATTTT. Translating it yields CSAQTYRGDLSGNTIYF.

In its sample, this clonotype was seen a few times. For the CDR3, the DNA is TGCAGTGCTAGATCGCGGGGCACAGATACGCAGTATTTT. It is translated as CSARSRGTDTQYF. The chain carries TRBV20-1 and TRBJ2-3; maybe TRBD2 (5 bases). CDR1 is DFQATT, CDR2 SNEGSKA, per germline (reference sequence). The V and J ends lost 2 bases and 1 base respectively, with 7 bases between them. The CDR3 has 13 amino acids.

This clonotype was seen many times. CDR3 protein: CASTRGGFGNTIYF. As DNA, the CDR3 is TGTGCCAGCACCCGCGGGGGGTTTGGAAACACCATATATTTT. J is TRBJ1-3 and V is TRBV12-3 or TRBV12-4, with a possible D match to TRBD1 (5 bases). V lost 7 bases and J lost 3, with 13 bases in between. This CDR3 contains 14 residues.

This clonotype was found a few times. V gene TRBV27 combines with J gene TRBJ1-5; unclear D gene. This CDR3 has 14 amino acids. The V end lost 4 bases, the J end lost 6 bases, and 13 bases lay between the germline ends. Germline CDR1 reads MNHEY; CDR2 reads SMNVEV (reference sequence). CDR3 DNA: TGTGCCAGCAGTTCATCTGGGGAGGCTCAGCCCCAGCATTTT. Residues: CASSSSGEAQPQHF.

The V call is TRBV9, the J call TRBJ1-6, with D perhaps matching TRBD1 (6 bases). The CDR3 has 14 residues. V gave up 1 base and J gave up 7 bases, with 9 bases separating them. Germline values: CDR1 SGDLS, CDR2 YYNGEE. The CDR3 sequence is CASSVKGTNSPLHF. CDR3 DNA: TGTGCCAGCAGCGTAAAAGGGACAAATTCACCCCTCCACTTT.

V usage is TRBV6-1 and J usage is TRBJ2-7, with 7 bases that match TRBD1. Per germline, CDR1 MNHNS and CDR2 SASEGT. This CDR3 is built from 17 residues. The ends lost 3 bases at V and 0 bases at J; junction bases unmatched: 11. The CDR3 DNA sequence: TGTGCCAGCAGTGACCCGGGCCGGGACAGTAGCTCCTACGAGCAGTACTTC. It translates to CASSDPGRDSSSYEQYF.

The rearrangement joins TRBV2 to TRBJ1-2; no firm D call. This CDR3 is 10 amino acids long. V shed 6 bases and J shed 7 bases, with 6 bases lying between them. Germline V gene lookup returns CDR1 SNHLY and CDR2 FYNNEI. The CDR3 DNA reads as TGTGCCAGCAGAGGCCGTGGCTACACCTTC. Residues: CASRGRGYTF.

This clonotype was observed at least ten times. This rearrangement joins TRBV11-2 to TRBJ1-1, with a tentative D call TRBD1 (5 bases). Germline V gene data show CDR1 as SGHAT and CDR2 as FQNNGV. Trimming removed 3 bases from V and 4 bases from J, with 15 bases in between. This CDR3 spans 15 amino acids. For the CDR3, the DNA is TGTGCCAGCAGCTTTAGGGAAGGGGCGAGCACTGAAGCTTTCTTT. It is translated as CASSFREGASTEAFF.

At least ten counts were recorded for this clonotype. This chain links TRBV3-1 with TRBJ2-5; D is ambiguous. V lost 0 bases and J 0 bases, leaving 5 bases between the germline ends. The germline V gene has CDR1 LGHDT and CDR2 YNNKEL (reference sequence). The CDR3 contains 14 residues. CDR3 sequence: CASSQDLNQETQYF. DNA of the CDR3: TGTGCCAGCAGCCAAGACCTGAACCAAGAGACCCAGTACTTC.

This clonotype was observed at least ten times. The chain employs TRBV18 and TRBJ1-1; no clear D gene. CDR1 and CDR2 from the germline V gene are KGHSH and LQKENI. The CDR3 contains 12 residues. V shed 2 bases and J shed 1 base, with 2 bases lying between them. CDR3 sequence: CASSPENTEAFF. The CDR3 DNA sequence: TGTGCCAGCTCACCAGAGAACACTGAAGCTTTCTTT.

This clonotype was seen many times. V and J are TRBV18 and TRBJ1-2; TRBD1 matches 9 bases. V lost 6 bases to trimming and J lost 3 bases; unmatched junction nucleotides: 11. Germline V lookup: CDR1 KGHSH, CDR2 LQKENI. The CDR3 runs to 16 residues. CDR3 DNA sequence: TGTGCCAGCTCGGGGACAGGGTTGTCTCGGGACTATGGCTACACCTTC. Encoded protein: CASSGTGLSRDYGYTF. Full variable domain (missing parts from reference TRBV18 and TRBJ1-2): NAGVMQNPRHLVRRRGQEARLRCSPMKGHSHVYWYRQLPEEGLKFMVYLQKENIIDESGMPKERFSAEFPKEGPSILRIQQVVRGDSAAYFCASSGTGLSRDYGYTFGSGTRLTVV.

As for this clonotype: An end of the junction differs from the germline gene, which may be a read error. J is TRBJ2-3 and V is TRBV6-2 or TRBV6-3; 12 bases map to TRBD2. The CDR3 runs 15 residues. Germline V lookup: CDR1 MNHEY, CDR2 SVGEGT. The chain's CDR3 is CARSVTSGGADTQYF. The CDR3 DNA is TGTGCCCGCAGTGTGACTAGCGGGGGTGCAGATACGCAGTATTTT.

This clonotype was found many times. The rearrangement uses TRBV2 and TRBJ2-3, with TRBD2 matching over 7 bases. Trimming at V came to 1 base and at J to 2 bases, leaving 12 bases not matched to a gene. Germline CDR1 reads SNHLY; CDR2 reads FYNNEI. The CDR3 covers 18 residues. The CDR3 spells CASSEVVWPAGSTDTQYF. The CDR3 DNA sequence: TGTGCCAGCAGTGAAGTGGTCTGGCCAGCGGGGTCCACAGATACGCAGTATTTT.

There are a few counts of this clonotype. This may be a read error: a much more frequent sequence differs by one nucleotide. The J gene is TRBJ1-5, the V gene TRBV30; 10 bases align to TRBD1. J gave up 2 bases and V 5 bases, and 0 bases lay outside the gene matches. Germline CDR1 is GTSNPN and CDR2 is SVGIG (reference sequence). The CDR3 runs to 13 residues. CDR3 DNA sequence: TGTGCCTGGGGGACAGGGGGCAATCAGCCCCAGCATTTT. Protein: CAWGTGGNQPQHF.

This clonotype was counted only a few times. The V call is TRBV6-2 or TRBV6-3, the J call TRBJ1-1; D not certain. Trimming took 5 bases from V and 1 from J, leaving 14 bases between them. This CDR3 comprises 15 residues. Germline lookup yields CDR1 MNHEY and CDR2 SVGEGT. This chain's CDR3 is CASSRRLEENTEAFF. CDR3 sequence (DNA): TGTGCCAGCAGTCGACGTTTGGAGGAGAACACTGAAGCTTTCTTT.

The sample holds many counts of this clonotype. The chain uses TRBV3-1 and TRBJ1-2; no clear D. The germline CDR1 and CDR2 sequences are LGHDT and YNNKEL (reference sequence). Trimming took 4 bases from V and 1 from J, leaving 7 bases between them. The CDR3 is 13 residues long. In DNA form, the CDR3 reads TGTGCCAGCAGCCCACAGCTTAACTATGGCTACACCTTC. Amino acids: CASSPQLNYGYTF. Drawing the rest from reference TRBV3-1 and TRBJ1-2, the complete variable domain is DTAVSQTPKYLVTQMGNDKSIKCEQNLGHDTMYWYKQDSKKFLKIMFSYNNKELIINETVPNRFSPKSPDKAHLNLHINSLELGDSAVYFCASSPQLNYGYTFGSGTRLTVV.

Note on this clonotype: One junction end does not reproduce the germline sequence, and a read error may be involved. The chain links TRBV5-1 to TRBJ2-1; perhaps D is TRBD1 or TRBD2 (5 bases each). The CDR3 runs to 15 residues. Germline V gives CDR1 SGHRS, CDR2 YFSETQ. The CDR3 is CASSPVRDPYNEQFF. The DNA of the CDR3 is TGTGCCAGCAGCCCAGTCCGGGACCCGTACAATGAGCAGTTCTTC.

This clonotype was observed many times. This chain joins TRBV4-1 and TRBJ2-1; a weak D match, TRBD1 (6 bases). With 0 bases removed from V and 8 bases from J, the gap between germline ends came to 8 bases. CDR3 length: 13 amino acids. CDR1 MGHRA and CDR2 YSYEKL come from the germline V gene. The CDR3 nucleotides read TGCGCCAGCAGCCAAGAACAGGGCTATGAGCAGTTCTTC. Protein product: CASSQEQGYEQFF.

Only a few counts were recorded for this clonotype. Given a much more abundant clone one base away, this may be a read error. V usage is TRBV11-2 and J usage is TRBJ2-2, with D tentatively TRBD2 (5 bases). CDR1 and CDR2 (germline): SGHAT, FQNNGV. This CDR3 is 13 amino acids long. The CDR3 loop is CASSPRRTGELVF. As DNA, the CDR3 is TGTGCCAGCAGCCCCCGGAGGACCGGGGAGCTGGTTTTT.

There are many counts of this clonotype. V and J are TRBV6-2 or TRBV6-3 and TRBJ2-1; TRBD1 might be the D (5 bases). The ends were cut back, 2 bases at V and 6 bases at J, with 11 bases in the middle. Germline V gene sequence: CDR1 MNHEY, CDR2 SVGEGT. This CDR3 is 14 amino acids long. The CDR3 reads CASSYGRAANEQFF. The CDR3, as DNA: TGTGCCAGCAGTTACGGCAGGGCTGCCAATGAGCAGTTCTTC.

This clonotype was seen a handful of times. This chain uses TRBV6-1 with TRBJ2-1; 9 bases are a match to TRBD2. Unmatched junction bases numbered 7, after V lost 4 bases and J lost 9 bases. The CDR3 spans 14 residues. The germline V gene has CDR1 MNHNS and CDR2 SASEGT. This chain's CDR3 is CASSVARGGGEQFF. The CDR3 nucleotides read TGTGCCAGCAGTGTGGCGCGGGGGGGGGGTGAGCAGTTCTTC.

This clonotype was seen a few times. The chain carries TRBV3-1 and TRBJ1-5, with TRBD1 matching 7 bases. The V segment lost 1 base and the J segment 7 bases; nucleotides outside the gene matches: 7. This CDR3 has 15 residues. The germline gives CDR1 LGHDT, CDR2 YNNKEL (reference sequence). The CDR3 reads CASSQGSGGLQPQHF. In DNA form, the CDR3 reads TGTGCCAGCAGCCAAGGGTCAGGGGGACTCCAGCCCCAGCATTTT.

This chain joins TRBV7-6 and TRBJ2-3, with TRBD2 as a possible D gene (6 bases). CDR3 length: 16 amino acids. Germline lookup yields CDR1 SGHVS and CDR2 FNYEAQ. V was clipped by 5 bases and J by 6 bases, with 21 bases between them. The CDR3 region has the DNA TGTGCCAGCAGCAAAGGGACTGCCTCTCTAGCGGATACGCAGTATTTT. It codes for CASSKGTASLADTQYF.

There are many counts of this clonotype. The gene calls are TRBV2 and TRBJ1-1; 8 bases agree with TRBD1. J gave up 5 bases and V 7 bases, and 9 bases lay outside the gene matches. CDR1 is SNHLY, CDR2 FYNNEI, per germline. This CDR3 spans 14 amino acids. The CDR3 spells CASIPDRGGTEAFF. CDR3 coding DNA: TGTGCCAGCATCCCTGACAGGGGTGGAACTGAAGCTTTCTTT.